One T cell receptor (beta chain) is described in this entry. In the original processing: From reference gene primer amplification, estimates of nucleated cell counts were derived. Sequenced by immunoSEQ multiplex PCR; TCRdb stores in-frame clones only, minus some. V and J calls and clone size are as listed in that table; D and trimming were resolved from the DNA. This sample has around 150,000 clones, with 76% found just once. Germline values: CDR1 SGHRS, CDR2 YFSETQ. The CDR3 length is 14 residues. V lost 2 bases and J lost 4, with 10 bases in between. The data stem from a study of blood T cell repertoires in COVID-19. Study information: Acute and convalescent COVID-19 samples came from the United States, Italy and Spain. Sample material is recorded as cDNA or gDNA derived from T cells, B-cell-depleted T cells, or PBMCs.

The TCR sequence derives from a woman of 80 years or more with acute or convalescent COVID-19. The chain couples TRBV5-1 to TRBJ2-1, with D tentatively TRBD2 (5 bases). The sample taken for sequencing was peripheral blood. The CDR3 bases are TGCGCCAGCAGCTTCGCGGGCGGATACAATGAGCAGTTCTTC. Its protein is CASSFAGGYNEQFF.